The 21 T cell receptor beta chains in this list originate from one sample, sequenced in a study of T-cell reconstitution after alpha-beta-depleted transplantation in children. Using unique molecular identifiers, the investigators prepared the TCRbeta library. Via MiXCR, TCRdb re-called the PCR reads, giving one row per CDR3 protein. The repertoire includes about 440,000 distinct CDR3 sequences, 43% of them detected once, and under 35% sits in the top ten. The specimen was PBMCs, collected before TCRalphabeta/CD19-depleted stem cell transplant. The origin of the receptors is a girl aged 2 to 9 with aplastic anemia, due to receive a stem cell transplant.

This clonotype was seen a handful of times. The rearrangement joins TRBV7-3 to TRBJ1-2; D is possibly TRBD1 (6 bases). V gave up 2 bases and J gave up 7 bases, with 17 bases separating them. Germline CDR1 SGHTA, CDR2 FQGTGA. This CDR3 comprises 15 residues. The CDR3 protein is CASSLWNGQGSGYTF. CDR3 in DNA: TGTGCCAGCAGCTTATGGAACGGCCAGGGGTCTGGCTACACCTTC.

The J gene is TRBJ2-6, the V gene TRBV3-1, with 11 bases matching TRBD2. Germline loops: CDR1 LGHDT, CDR2 YNNKEL (reference sequence). After removal of 10 bases from V and 0 bases from J, the junction contained 8 bases not matched to a gene. There are 17 residues in the CDR3. The CDR3 loop reads CATCRLAGNSGANVLTF. The CDR3 coding sequence is TGTGCCACCTGCCGACTAGCGGGGAACTCTGGGGCCAACGTCCTGACTTTC.

This clonotype was seen just once. The V gene is TRBV20-1, the J gene TRBJ1-4; 7 bases agree with TRBD1. With V trimmed by 6 bases and J by 5 bases, 6 bases remained unmatched. CDR3 length equals 13 residues. Germline lookup yields CDR1 DFQATT and CDR2 SNEGSKA (reference sequence). CDR3 protein: CSASTRGNEKLFF. CDR3 DNA sequence: TGCAGTGCCAGTACCAGGGGGAATGAAAAACTGTTTTTT.

The V and J genes are TRBV5-1 and TRBJ1-5, with 7 bases that match TRBD1. The germline CDR1 and CDR2 sequences are SGHRS and YFSETQ. V was clipped by 3 bases and J by 1 base; unmatched bases: 1. CDR3 size: 14 residues. The CDR3 DNA reads as TGCGCCAGCAGCTGGGACAGCAGCAATCAGCCCCAGCATTTT. It yields the protein CASSWDSSNQPQHF.

This clonotype was seen only a few times. The chain employs TRBV14 and TRBJ2-5; 8 nucleotides agree with TRBD2. This CDR3 spans 16 amino acids. Losses at the gene ends were 5 bases for V and 0 bases for J; bases not matched to a gene: 8. Germline CDR1 and CDR2: SGHDN and FVKESK. The CDR3, as DNA: TGTGCCAGCAGCTATAGCGGGAACCTGTACCAAGAGACCCAGTACTTC. Its protein product is CASSYSGNLYQETQYF.

This chain joins TRBV28 and TRBJ2-3, with 9 bases fitting TRBD2. Germline CDR1 and CDR2: MDHEN and SYDVKM. The length of the CDR3 is 14 residues. Trimming at V came to 7 bases and at J to 5 bases, leaving 7 bases not matched to a gene. The CDR3 loop is CASKSGGRGDTQYF. In DNA, the CDR3 is TGTGCCAGCAAATCGGGCGGGAGGGGAGATACGCAGTATTTT.

About this clonotype itself: Just one base apart from a much larger clone, this may be a read error. The chain has TRBV27 and TRBJ2-4, with 10 bases fitting TRBD2. Germline V gives CDR1 MNHEY, CDR2 SMNVEV (reference sequence). The CDR3 has 13 amino acids. The CDR3 loop is CASTTSGKNIQCF. The CDR3 DNA reads TGTGCCAGCACCACTAGCGGGAAAAACATTCAGTGCTTC.

Note on this clonotype: One end of the junction fails to match germline, which may point to a read error. The gene calls are TRBV29-1 and TRBJ2-5; TRBD1 matches at 8 bases. CDR3 length: 12 residues. Germline V lookup: CDR1 SQVTM, CDR2 ANQGSEA. The CDR3 DNA reads as TGCAGCGTTCCCTTGATCGGACAGGGTGATCACTTC. Protein: CSVPLIGQGDHF.

This clonotype was seen more than once but under ten times. The chain is built from TRBV7-2 and TRBJ2-3; TRBD1 or TRBD2 may be the D gene (5 bases each). The CDR3 is made up of 13 amino acids. Germline-derived CDR1 and CDR2 are SGHTA and FQGNSA. V lost 3 bases and J 5 bases, leaving 9 bases between the germline ends. The CDR3, as DNA: TGTGCCAGCAGCTTCATGGGGGTAGATACGCAGTATTTT. Protein sequence: CASSFMGVDTQYF.

The chain uses TRBV7-7 and TRBJ2-7; TRBD1 might be the D (5 bases). With 0 bases removed from V and 3 bases from J, the gap between germline ends came to 12 bases. Germline lookup yields CDR1 SSHAT and CDR2 FNYEAQ (reference sequence). The CDR3 is 15 residues long. Here the CDR3 DNA reads TGTGCCAGCAGCTTAGCGTCTGGACACCACTACGAGCAGTACTTC. Its protein product is CASSLASGHHYEQYF.

This chain uses TRBV2 with TRBJ2-7; 8 positions match TRBD2. Germline lookup yields CDR1 SNHLY and CDR2 FYNNEI. The CDR3 spans 12 residues. V lost 4 bases to trimming and J lost 6 bases; unmatched junction nucleotides: 2. CDR3 coding DNA: TGTGCCAGCAGTGGACTAGCGTCCGAGCAGTACTTC. It encodes CASSGLASEQYF. The complete variable domain, with remaining parts taken from reference TRBV2 and TRBJ2-7, reads EPEVTQTPSHQVTQMGQEVILRCVPISNHLYFYWYRQILGQKVEFLVSFYNNEISEKSEIFDDQFSVERPDGSNFTLKIRSTKLEDSAMYFCASSGLASEQYFGPGTRLTVT.

The genes are TRBV28 and TRBJ2-1; 7 bases align to TRBD2. J gave up 4 bases and V 6 bases, and 9 bases lay outside the gene matches. The CDR3 is 15 residues long. Germline V gene lookup returns CDR1 MDHEN and CDR2 SYDVKM. CDR3: CASSPPAGPYNEQFF. The CDR3 DNA reads TGTGCCAGCAGCCCCCCAGCGGGACCATACAATGAGCAGTTCTTC.

This clonotype came up a few times. A much bigger clone sits one base away, suggesting this may be a read error. V gene TRBV29-1 combines with J gene TRBJ1-2; D remains unclear. The germline CDR1 and CDR2 sequences are SQVTM and ANQGSEA. V lost 7 bases to trimming and J lost 12 bases, with 12 bases between them. CDR3 length: 9 residues. CDR3: CSAEEGDTF. In nucleotides, the CDR3 is TGCAGCGCGGAGGAGGGCGACACCTTC.

This clonotype came up a few times. The chain uses TRBV20-1 and TRBJ1-1, with 7 bases matching TRBD1. V lost 5 bases to trimming and J lost 2 bases; unmatched junction nucleotides: 8. CDR1 is DFQATT, CDR2 SNEGSKA, per germline (reference sequence). This CDR3 is built from 14 residues. CDR3 protein: CSAVRGGGNTEAFF. CDR3 in DNA: TGCAGTGCTGTTCGGGGAGGGGGCAACACTGAAGCTTTCTTT.

V and J are TRBV12-3 or TRBV12-4 and TRBJ2-3, with 9 bases identical to TRBD2. The CDR3 spans 16 residues. Germline trimming cut 3 bases from V and 0 bases from J; bases unmatched to any gene: 4. This CDR3 is CASSFLLAGSTDTQYF. CDR3 DNA: TGTGCCAGCAGTTTTCTCCTAGCGGGGAGCACAGATACGCAGTATTTT.

The chain joins TRBV7-6 to TRBJ2-1; 8 nucleotides agree with TRBD2. The CDR3 sequence is 14 residues long. The germline CDR1 and CDR2 sequences are SGHVS and FNYEAQ. J lost 8 bases, V lost 2 bases, and 5 bases had no gene match. The CDR3 region is CASSLTTSVDEQFF. Here the CDR3 DNA reads TGTGCCAGCAGCTTAACGACTAGCGTGGATGAGCAGTTCTTC.

This chain's CDR3 is CASSFRTGNIQYF. The CDR3 DNA sequence: TGTGCCAGCAGCTTTCGGACCGGAAACATTCAGTACTTC. The J gene is TRBJ2-4, the V gene TRBV7-9, with D uncertain. The V end lost 3 bases, the J end lost 6 bases, and 9 bases lay between the germline ends. Per the germline V gene, CDR1 is SEHNR and CDR2 is FQNEAQ (reference sequence). The CDR3 totals 13 residues.

The chain employs TRBV20-1 and TRBJ1-4; 9 bases agree with TRBD1. This CDR3 contains 14 residues. CDR1 and CDR2 (germline): DFQATT, SNEGSKA (reference sequence). J lost 5 bases, V lost 6 bases, and 7 bases had no gene match. CDR3 residues: CSAPRGTGNEKLFF. Written as DNA, the CDR3 is TGCAGTGCCCCGAGGGGGACAGGGAATGAAAAACTGTTTTTT.

This chain uses TRBV20-1 with TRBJ1-5; no reliable D call. Germline V lookup: CDR1 DFQATT, CDR2 SNEGSKA (reference sequence). The CDR3 is 14 amino acids. Trimming stripped 5 bases from V and 3 bases from J, with 14 bases between. CDR3 coding DNA: TGCAGTGCTCAACCGGGCCAACACAATCAGCCCCAGCATTTT. Translation: CSAQPGQHNQPQHF.

This chain uses TRBV20-1 with TRBJ2-2; TRBD1 might be the D (5 bases). The V end was cut by 2 bases, the J end by 8 bases, with 12 bases between. The CDR3 length is 13 residues. Germline V gives CDR1 DFQATT, CDR2 SNEGSKA (reference sequence). The CDR3 loop reads CSARPGAFGELFF. CDR3 nucleotide sequence: TGCAGTGCTAGACCTGGGGCCTTTGGGGAGCTGTTTTTT.

The chain combines TRBV29-1 with TRBJ2-7; D might be TRBD2 (5 bases). The CDR3 spans 13 residues. V lost 1 base, J lost 4 bases, and 11 bases lay in between. CDR1 is SQVTM, CDR2 ANQGSEA, per germline. The CDR3 here is CSVEGRTGYEQYF. The CDR3 DNA reads as TGCAGCGTTGAAGGGAGGACTGGGTACGAGCAGTACTTC.